This paragraph reports one T cell receptor (beta chain). Its antigen is currently unknown. Using RNA transcripts, the TCR beta CDR3 regions were amplified. HTBI primers primed a first-round RT-PCR, and a second-round multiplex PCR followed. TCRdb independently ran MiXCR on the multiplex PCR reads; one entry per CDR3 protein. The sample holds about 380,000 distinct CDR3 sequences, about 16% seen once. The entry originates in a study of Graves' ophthalmopathy and Graves' hyperthyroidism. Study in general: Prior to any treatment, peripheral blood was collected at the time of initial diagnosis. Findings of the study overall: The model predicted progression of ophthalmopathy with a sensitivity of 60% to 71%, and its specificity was approximately 77%.

Recruitment covered hyperthyroidism patients aged 18 to 65 whose new diagnosis was of under 2 months' duration. Germline V CDR1 and CDR2: LGHDT, YNNKEL (reference sequence). The V gene lost 1 base and the J gene lost 3 bases, with 10 bases spanning the gap. This CDR3 spans 14 amino acids. This TCR was sampled from a woman younger than 35 with stable Graves' hyperthyroidism. Sequenced sample: peripheral blood. The J gene is TRBJ2-7, the V gene TRBV3-1; D gene uncertain. CDR3: CASSQGGPLYEQYF. The CDR3 DNA sequence: TGTGCCAGCAGCCAAGGGGGTCCCCTCTACGAGCAGTACTTC.